These T cell receptor beta chains were read from a single sample in a study of shared clonotypes between healthy human individuals. Profiling relied on immunoSEQ multiplex PCR, and the TCRdb table lists in-frame clones only, not all of them. The sample has about 1.1 million clones; approximately 80% are singletons. The sequencing sample was made of memory CD4+ T cells from PBMCs. The receptors were gathered from a man aged 18 to 29 in good health. Some clones in this sample may be carry-over from other donors' samples. Both conserved end residues are part of each CDR3. D genes are given only for firm matches. Not all rows give a size; the values are once, few, many and, for expanded clones, a class.

V: TRBV29-1; size: -; D: TRBD2; J: TRBJ2-1; CDR3: CSVGGTSGRENEQFF; DNA: TGCAGCGTTGGGGGGACTAGCGGGAGGGAGAATGAGCAGTTCTTC
V: TRBV28; size: -; D: -; J: TRBJ1-5; CDR3: CASSLGGLHQPQHF; DNA: TGTGCCAGCAGTTTAGGGGGGCTGCATCAGCCCCAGCATTTT
V: TRBV30; size: few; D: -; J: TRBJ1-1; CDR3: CAWIGEIRRGQNTEAFF; DNA: TGTGCCTGGATAGGGGAAATCAGGAGGGGACAGAACACTGAAGCTTTCTTT
V: TRBV11-2; size: -; D: -; J: TRBJ1-4; CDR3: CASSPRGELQGKLFF; DNA: TGTGCCAGCAGCCCTAGGGGGGAACTACAGGGAAAACTGTTTTTT
V: TRBV19; size: few; D: -; J: TRBJ1-5; CDR3: CASSILGQPQHF; DNA: TGTGCCAGTAGTATTTTGGGGCAGCCCCAGCATTTT
V: TRBV7-2; size: -; D: -; J: TRBJ2-1; CDR3: CASSHPWDEQFF; DNA: TGTGCCAGCAGCCACCCCTGGGATGAGCAGTTCTTC
V: TRBV5-1; size: -; D: TRBD2; J: TRBJ2-3; CDR3: CASTRTSGSADTQYF; DNA: TGCGCCAGCACAAGAACTAGCGGGAGCGCAGATACGCAGTATTTT
V: TRBV28; size: -; D: TRBD2; J: TRBJ2-5; CDR3: CASTSPGGGLETQYF; DNA: TGTGCCAGCACATCCCCCGGGGGGGGGTTAGAGACCCAGTACTTC
V: TRBV10-2; size: -; D: -; J: TRBJ1-2; CDR3: CASSRQGVGNYGYTF; DNA: TGCGCCAGCAGTCGGCAGGGAGTGGGGAACTATGGCTACACCTTC
V: TRBV6-1; size: -; D: -; J: TRBJ2-2; CDR3: CASSVASRNTGELFF; DNA: TGTGCCAGCAGCGTTGCCTCTAGGAACACCGGGGAGCTGTTTTTT
V: TRBV5-1; size: few; D: TRBD2; J: TRBJ2-1; CDR3: CASSLQASGTSYNEQFF; DNA: TGCGCCAGCAGCTTGCAAGCTAGCGGGACTTCCTACAATGAGCAGTTCTTC
V: TRBV6-6; size: -; D: -; J: TRBJ2-2; CDR3: CASSTGPPGTGELFF; DNA: TGTGCCAGCAGTACAGGGCCCCCAGGCACCGGGGAGCTGTTTTTT
V: TRBV18; size: once; D: -; J: TRBJ2-1; CDR3: CASSPRVSEQFF; DNA: TGTGCCAGCTCACCAAGGGTCTCTGAGCAGTTCTTC
V: TRBV10-3; size: -; D: TRBD2; J: TRBJ2-3; CDR3: CAISESIGRGTDTQYF; DNA: TGTGCCATCAGTGAGTCGATCGGGAGGGGCACAGATACGCAGTATTTT
V: TRBV4-3; size: -; D: -; J: TRBJ1-2; CDR3: CASSYGYGKGQDYGYTF; DNA: TGCGCCAGCAGCTACGGGTATGGCAAAGGACAAGACTATGGCTACACCTTC
V: TRBV12-5; size: -; D: -; J: TRBJ2-2; CDR3: CASGLVRAGRLTGELFF; DNA: TGTGCTAGTGGTTTGGTACGCGCAGGGCGTCTCACCGGGGAGCTGTTTTTT
V: TRBV15; size: -; D: -; J: TRBJ2-6; CDR3: CATRSSLRSSGANVLTF; DNA: TGTGCCACAAGGTCCAGCCTCCGAAGCTCTGGGGCCAACGTCCTGACTTTC
V: TRBV5-4; size: -; D: TRBD1; J: TRBJ1-2; CDR3: CASSSTGGHKVYGYTF; DNA: TGTGCCAGCAGTTCGACAGGGGGACATAAGGTTTATGGCTACACCTTC
V: TRBV4-3; size: -; D: TRBD2; J: TRBJ2-1; CDR3: CASSQEVPGGIYNEQFF; DNA: TGCGCCAGCAGCCAAGAGGTCCCGGGAGGGATTTACAATGAGCAGTTCTTC